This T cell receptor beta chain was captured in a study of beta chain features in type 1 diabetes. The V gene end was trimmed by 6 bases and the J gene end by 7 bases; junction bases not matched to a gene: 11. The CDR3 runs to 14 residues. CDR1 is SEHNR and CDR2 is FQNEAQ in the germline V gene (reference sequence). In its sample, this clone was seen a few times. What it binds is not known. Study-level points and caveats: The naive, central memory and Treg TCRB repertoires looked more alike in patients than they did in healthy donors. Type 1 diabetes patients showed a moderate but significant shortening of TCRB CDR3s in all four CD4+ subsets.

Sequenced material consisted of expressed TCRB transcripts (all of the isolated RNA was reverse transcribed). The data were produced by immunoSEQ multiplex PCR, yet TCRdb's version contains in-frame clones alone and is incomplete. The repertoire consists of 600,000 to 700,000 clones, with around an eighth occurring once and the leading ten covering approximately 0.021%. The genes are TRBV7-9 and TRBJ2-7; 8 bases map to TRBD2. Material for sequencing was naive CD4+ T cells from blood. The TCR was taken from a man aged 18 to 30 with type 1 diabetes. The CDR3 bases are TGTGCCAGCAGTCCTGGCGGGGGGCCTGGGGAGCAGTACTTC. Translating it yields CASSPGGGPGEQYF. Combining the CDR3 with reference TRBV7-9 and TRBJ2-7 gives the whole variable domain DTGVSQNPRHKITKRGQNVTFRCDPISEHNRLYWYRQTLGQGPEFLTYFQNEAQLEKSRLLSDRFSAERPKGSFSTLEIQRTEQGDSAMYLCASSPGGGPGEQYFGPGTRLTVT.